This T cell receptor (beta chain) appears in the sequencing data of a study of shared clonotypes between healthy human individuals. Study context: CD4 naive and CD4 memory each took three plates per donor, while CD8 naive took two and CD8 memory one. The study, taken as a whole, reports: In contrast to clonotypes shared by all four donors, non-shared clonotypes had lower generation probabilities. Sharing across four donors was highest in naive CD4 (roughly 5%) and lowest in memory CD8 (0.4%).

The germline V gene encodes CDR1 MDHEN and CDR2 SYDVKM. Trimming cost V 7 bases and J 3 bases; bases outside gene matches: 18. The CDR3 totals 18 residues. Data came from immunoSEQ multiplex PCR; TCRdb stores just in-frame clones and leaves some out. The sample records roughly 200,000 clones, around 63% being singletons. As concerns this clone: Its antigen remains unknown.

Sequencing input: memory CD4+ T cells sorted from blood. Indicated subset: CD45RA-negative fraction. The receptor's source is a man aged 25-40 years in good health. The gene calls are TRBV28 and TRBJ1-5; 7 positions match TRBD1. Here the CDR3 reads CASKRDSRKEGFNQPQHF. The DNA of the CDR3 is TGTGCCAGCAAAAGGGACAGCCGCAAAGAGGGTTTCAATCAGCCCCAGCATTTT. Combining the CDR3 with reference TRBV28 and TRBJ1-5 gives the whole variable domain DVKVTQSSRYLVKRTGEKVFLECVQDMDHENMFWYRQDPGLGLRLIYFSYDVKMKEKGDIPEGYSVSREKKERFSLILESASTNQTSMYLCASKRDSRKEGFNQPQHFGDGTRLSIL.